A single sample gave rise to the 9 T cell receptor beta chains below, sequenced in a study of CD8 T cells in ankylosing spondylitis. Findings and limits, study-wide: Made up of about eight highly homologous variants, a TCR beta motif appeared characteristic of ankylosing spondylitis blood.

The antigens for these receptors are not known. TCRdb re-analysed the 5' RACE reads in MiXCR, keeping a single row per CDR3 protein. The sample gives more than 400,000 distinct CDR3 sequences, about 5.4% of which show up once; approximately 3.5% is in the top ten. Source material: blood, either unsorted or a sorted T cell fraction (not recorded which). Receptors originate from a male donor with ankylosing spondylitis.

The table lists this clonotype with many counts. V and J are TRBV29-1 and TRBJ1-1; tentative D call: TRBD1 (6 bases). Germline V gene data show CDR1 as SQVTM and CDR2 as ANQGSEA. V shed 4 bases and J shed 2 bases, with 11 bases lying between them. The CDR3 extends over 13 amino acids. The CDR3 nucleotides are TGCAGCGTTGTGCCCAGGGGTAACACTGAAGCTTTCTTT. Translation gives CSVVPRGNTEAFF.

Ten or more counts support this clonotype. This sequence joins TRBV5-5 and TRBJ2-7; TRBD2 aligns across 11 bases. The CDR3 sequence is 18 residues long. The ends lost 0 bases at V and 3 bases at J; junction bases unmatched: 11. Germline assignment: CDR1 SGHKS and CDR2 YYEKEE (reference sequence). The CDR3 bases are TGTGCCAGCAGCTTGGCGTCCTCGACTAGCGGGATTATCTACGAGCAGTACTTC. Its translation: CASSLASSTSGIIYEQYF.

This clonotype has ten or more counts. The chain uses TRBV12-3 or TRBV12-4 and TRBJ2-7; no clear D. This CDR3 spans 15 amino acids. The germline V and J ends were trimmed by 3 bases and 0 bases, with 12 bases remaining between them. CDR3 sequence: CASSFNPQASYEQYF. For the CDR3, the DNA is TGTGCCAGCAGTTTTAACCCGCAGGCCTCCTACGAGCAGTACTTC.

This clonotype was recorded at least ten times. The chain is built from TRBV28 and TRBJ2-5; the D gene is possibly TRBD2 (5 bases). CDR1 and CDR2 from the germline V gene are MDHEN and SYDVKM. The length of the CDR3 is 14 residues. V was shortened by 6 bases and J by 2 bases, with 13 bases between the two germline ends. In DNA form, the CDR3 reads TGTGCCAGCAGAACACTCGGCGGGCAAGAGACCCAGTACTTC. Its protein product is CASRTLGGQETQYF.

Ten or more counts support this clonotype. Sequence at one end of the junction differs from germline and may be a read error. V gene TRBV15 combines with J gene TRBJ2-5; 9 bases are shared with TRBD1. Germline CDR1 LNHNV, CDR2 YYDKDF (reference sequence). The CDR3 spans 13 residues. The CDR3 DNA sequence: TGTGCCACCAGCAGAGAAACTCCGGGACAGGGTTTCTTC. Its translation: CATSRETPGQGFF.

This clonotype was detected many times. The chain has TRBV5-1 and TRBJ2-1; 11 positions agree with TRBD2. Germline assignment: CDR1 SGHRS and CDR2 YFSETQ. Trimming at V came to 0 bases and at J to 9 bases, leaving 2 bases not matched to a gene. The CDR3 has 14 amino acids. The CDR3 protein is CASSLELAGGEQFF. The CDR3 DNA follows: TGCGCCAGCAGCTTGGAGCTAGCGGGAGGTGAGCAGTTCTTC.

The rearrangement joins TRBV6-5 to TRBJ1-2, with no clear D. CDR1 MNHEY and CDR2 SVGAGI come from the germline V gene. V lost 4 bases and J lost 8, with 11 bases in between. This CDR3 contains 12 residues. The CDR3 loop is CASSSSPSGYTF. The CDR3 bases are TGTGCCAGCAGTTCCAGCCCGAGCGGCTACACCTTC.

There are many counts of this clonotype. The chain couples TRBV4-3 to TRBJ2-2; D may match TRBD1 or TRBD2 (5 bases each). CDR3 length: 16 residues. The germline V gene has CDR1 LGHNA and CDR2 YSLEER. Trimming shortened V by 0 bases and J by 1 base, and 9 bases separated the two germline ends. Written as DNA, the CDR3 is TGCGCCAGCAGCCAAGACAGGGCGGGGAACACCGGGGAGCTGTTTTTT. This translates into CASSQDRAGNTGELFF.

This clonotype was recorded many times. The chain recombines TRBV18 with TRBJ2-1, with D unresolved. The CDR3 is 16 residues long. Germline lookup yields CDR1 KGHSH and CDR2 LQKENI. With 0 bases removed from V and 4 bases from J, the gap between germline ends came to 13 bases. CDR3 DNA: TGTGCCAGCTCACCACCCCGGCACTCGGGTTACAATGAGCAGTTCTTC. Protein product: CASSPPRHSGYNEQFF.